The TCR beta chain under discussion was sequenced for a study of cytomegalovirus exposure and HLA in healthy donors. Findings and limits, study-wide: The classifier was said to identify cytomegalovirus status with high specificity and sensitivity. Productive rates of about 87% or about 30% were seen for most TCR beta V segments in an earlier analysis.

Primers: 60 Vbeta forward and 13 Jbeta reverse. Clones were read by immunoSEQ multiplex PCR, and TCRdb kept only the in-frame ones, dropping some. The data show 150,000 to 200,000 clones, 65% to 90% seen once. As regards this clone: What it binds is unknown.

V gave up 3 bases and J gave up 0 bases; unmatched junction bases: 2. The CDR3 is made up of 16 amino acids. CDR1 and CDR2 (germline): KGHSH, LQKENI. The origin of this receptor is a woman aged 45-59 years in good health and CMV-seronegative. The sequencing input was PBMCs. This sequence joins TRBV18 and TRBJ2-1, with 10 bases aligning to TRBD2. Here the CDR3 DNA reads TGTGCCAGCTCACCCTCTAGCGGGAGCTCCTACAATGAGCAGTTCTTC. Translation gives CASSPSSGSSYNEQFF.